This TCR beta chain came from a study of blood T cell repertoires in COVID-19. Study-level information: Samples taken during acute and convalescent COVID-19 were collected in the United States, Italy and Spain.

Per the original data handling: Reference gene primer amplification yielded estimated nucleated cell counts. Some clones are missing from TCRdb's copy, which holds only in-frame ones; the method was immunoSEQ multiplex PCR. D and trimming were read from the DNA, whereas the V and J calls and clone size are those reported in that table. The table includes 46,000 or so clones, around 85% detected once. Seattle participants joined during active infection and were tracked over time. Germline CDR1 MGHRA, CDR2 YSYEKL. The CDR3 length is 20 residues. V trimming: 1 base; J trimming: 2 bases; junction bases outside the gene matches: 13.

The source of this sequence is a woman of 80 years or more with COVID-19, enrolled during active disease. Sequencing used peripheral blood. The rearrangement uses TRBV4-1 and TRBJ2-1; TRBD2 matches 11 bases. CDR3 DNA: TGCGCCAGCAGCCAAGTGGGTTTAGCGGGAGGGCCAGGGACCTACAATGAGCAGTTCTTC. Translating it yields CASSQVGLAGGPGTYNEQFF.